Presented here are 22 T cell receptor beta chains from one specimen sequenced in a study of T cells in women clearing cervical HPV infection. Clones were read by immunoSEQ multiplex PCR, and TCRdb kept only the in-frame ones, dropping some. The sample includes 30,000 to 35,000 clones. Sample: blood buffy coat. These receptors originate from a woman aged 18-70 years with a cervical HPV16 infection that either progressed to CIN3+ or cleared (not recorded which).

In the case of this clone: From the germline J gene comes the end of the CDR3, since the read stops 3 residues before it. The V and J genes are TRBV7-3 and TRBJ2-2; D perhaps matches TRBD1 (6 bases). Trimming took 5 bases from V and 5 from J, leaving 9 bases between them. This CDR3 is 13 amino acids long. The germline gives CDR1 SGHTA, CDR2 FQGTGA. The CDR3 is CASSPTGTGELFF. The CDR3 DNA, read in part, is TGTGCCAGCAGCCCCACAGGGACCGGGGAG.

As concerns this clone: The CDR3 goes on 3 residues after the read ends, and that part is filled in from the germline J gene. V usage is TRBV6-2 or TRBV6-3 and J usage is TRBJ2-1; 8 bases fit TRBD2. This CDR3 contains 16 residues. V dropped 5 bases and J dropped 4; count of bases not matched to a gene: 10. Per germline, CDR1 MNHEY and CDR2 SVGEGT. CDR3 bases read: TGTGCCAGCAGTCAAAGACGGGGGGGCAATTACAATGAG. It specifies CASSQRRGGNYNE. The whole CDR3 protein reads CASSQRRGGNYNEQFF.

Details on this clone: Read coverage stops 3 residues before the CDR3 terminus; the germline J gene supplies the remainder. J is TRBJ1-2 and V is TRBV7-2; D unclear. Trimming shortened V by 3 bases and J by 3 bases, and 14 bases separated the two germline ends. Germline CDR1 and CDR2: SGHTA and FQGNSA. There are 15 residues in the CDR3. The CDR3 sequence: CASSFGESGYYGYTF. The sequenced CDR3 bases are TGTGCCAGCAGCTTCGGGGAGTCAGGTTACTATGGC.

Comment on this clone: The CDR3 extends 3 residues past the end of the read, so its final part is completed from the germline J gene. The chain combines TRBV19 with TRBJ1-2, with D uncertain. Germline V gene data show CDR1 as LNHDA and CDR2 as SQIVND (reference sequence). This CDR3 contains 17 residues. The DNA read from the CDR3 is TGTGCCAGTAGTATATCGGTCGGCAGGCTCCTCTACAATGAC. Protein: CASSISVGRLLYND. In full, the CDR3 reads CASSISVGRLLYNDYTF.

Remarks on this clone: The CDR3 end lies 3 residues beyond the end of the read and is filled in from the germline J gene. This sequence joins TRBV2 and TRBJ2-3, with 12 bases that match TRBD2. V lost 1 base, J lost 4 bases, and 9 bases stayed unmatched. The CDR3 consists of 18 residues. CDR1 SNHLY and CDR2 FYNNEI come from the germline V gene. The DNA read from the CDR3 is TGTGCCAGCAGTGAAGGACGACTAGCGGGAGTATTAGCAGATACG. Translating gives CASSEGRLAGVLADT. The full CDR3 reads CASSEGRLAGVLADTQYF.

With respect to this clone: The read stops 3 residues short of the end of the CDR3; the missing end is completed from the germline J gene. The rearrangement joins TRBV6-1 to TRBJ1-5, with D uncertain. CDR1 is MNHNS and CDR2 is SASEGT in the germline V gene. The CDR3 contains 13 residues. Trimming took off 3 bases at V and 7 bases at J, with 10 bases between the two ends. CDR3 amino acids: CASSDRLGQPQHF. The sequenced part of the CDR3 DNA is TGTGCCAGCAGTGATAGGTTAGGGCAGCCC.

In regard to this clone: With the read ending 3 residues before the CDR3 end, the germline J gene is used to fill in that end. The rearrangement joins TRBV28 to TRBJ2-5; 8 bases are a match to TRBD2. The CDR3 totals 14 residues. In germline, CDR1 is MDHEN, CDR2 SYDVKM. V shed 6 bases, J shed 2 bases, and the junction held 5 bases outside the gene matches. CDR3 loop: CASSVAGRQETQYF. Partial CDR3 DNA: TGTGCCAGCAGCGTAGCGGGGCGTCAAGAGACC.

Worth noting for this clone: Read data end 3 residues before the CDR3 end; the end is taken from the germline J gene. The V gene is TRBV5-1, the J gene TRBJ2-2; D is unclear. This CDR3 contains 14 residues. Looked up from germline, CDR1 is SGHRS and CDR2 is YFSETQ. The V end lost 3 bases, the J end lost 3 bases, and 9 bases lay between the germline ends. The CDR3 here is CASSSQVDTGELFF. CDR3 bases read: TGCGCCAGCAGCTCTCAGGTTGACACCGGGGAG.

CDR3 region: CASSLGGTNEKLFF. The part of the CDR3 DNA that was read is TGCGCCAGCAGCTTAGGGGGTACTAATGAAAAA. The chain recombines TRBV5-1 with TRBJ1-4; a possible D gene is TRBD1 (6 bases). The read terminates 3 residues before the CDR3 end, so the remaining end is supplied by the germline J gene. The length of the CDR3 is 14 residues. Germline V gene data show CDR1 as SGHRS and CDR2 as YFSETQ. The V and J ends lost 2 bases and 2 bases respectively, with 7 bases between them.

Details on this clone: The read stops 3 residues short of the end of the CDR3; the missing end is completed from the germline J gene. V and J are TRBV5-1 and TRBJ2-5, with D unclear. Trimming took 4 bases from V and 4 from J, leaving 17 bases between them. Germline CDR1 is SGHRS and CDR2 is YFSETQ. CDR3 length: 15 amino acids. Incomplete CDR3 DNA: TGCGCCAGCAGCCAACTCCCATCGTCGTCAGAGACC. The encoded protein is CASSQLPSSSET. The whole CDR3 reads CASSQLPSSSETQYF.

Concerning this clone: The missing CDR3 end, 3 residues past where the read stops, is filled in from the germline J gene. V gene TRBV13 combines with J gene TRBJ2-7; TRBD1 is a possible D gene (5 bases). The CDR3 is 15 amino acids. The V end lost 3 bases, the J end lost 3 bases, and 15 bases lay between the germline ends. From germline, CDR1 is PRHDT and CDR2 FYEKMQ (reference sequence). The sequenced part of the CDR3 DNA is TGTGCCAGCAGCTTTACGAGACAGCTCGGCTACGAG. Amino acids: CASSFTRQLGYE. The whole CDR3 protein reads CASSFTRQLGYEQYF.

Remarks on this clone: The read halts 3 residues ahead of the CDR3 end, with the missing end drawn from the germline J gene. The genes are TRBV7-2 and TRBJ2-1; 8 bases are a match to TRBD1. The CDR3 runs 15 residues. CDR1 and CDR2 from the germline V gene are SGHTA and FQGNSA. Trimming took 0 bases from V and 7 from J; bases not matched to a gene: 5. CDR3 DNA, as far as it was read: TGTGCCAGCAGCTTAGCAGGGACAGGCCCTAATGAG. It is translated as CASSLAGTGPNE. In full, the CDR3 reads CASSLAGTGPNEQFF.

About this clone: Coverage ceases 3 residues before the CDR3 finishes, and the germline J gene fills in the end. The rearrangement joins TRBV6-2 or TRBV6-3 to TRBJ2-2; TRBD1 might be the D (5 bases). The CDR3 runs to 14 residues. The V end was cut by 4 bases, the J end by 1 base, with 7 bases between. Germline V lookup: CDR1 MNHEY, CDR2 SVGEGT. The covered CDR3 bases are TGTGCCAGCAGTTTCCAGGGGAACACCGGGGAG. This translates into CASSFQGNTGE. The entire CDR3 is CASSFQGNTGELFF.

A word on this clone: An end of the junction differs from the germline gene, which may be a read error. With the read ending 3 residues before the CDR3 end, the germline J gene is used to fill in that end. The sample has other DNA sequences that encode this CDR3 too. The chain uses TRBV19 and TRBJ1-3, with D perhaps matching TRBD1 (6 bases). Per the germline V gene, CDR1 is LNHDA and CDR2 is SQIVND (reference sequence). This CDR3 comprises 16 residues. The part of the CDR3 DNA that was read is TGTGCCAGTAGAAGGGGGGGGCATAGCTCTGGAAACACA. Translation: CASRRGGHSSGNT. The complete CDR3 reads CASRRGGHSSGNTIYF.

Note on this clone: The CDR3 end lies 3 residues beyond the end of the read and is filled in from the germline J gene. The chain couples TRBV30 to TRBJ1-2; D uncertain. The V gene's germline CDR1 is GTSNPN and CDR2 SVGIG (reference sequence). V was pared by 0 bases and J by 4 bases, with 18 bases between. The CDR3 contains 16 residues. The CDR3 bases that were read are TGTGCCTGGAGTGTAGGAATAAGCGCCAGAACCTATGGC. Translated: CAWSVGISARTYG. The entire CDR3 sequence reads CAWSVGISARTYGYTF.

Of note for this clone: Read data end 3 residues before the CDR3 end; the end is taken from the germline J gene. The chain couples TRBV20-1 to TRBJ2-3, with D maybe TRBD1 (5 bases). The CDR3 extends over 12 amino acids. CDR1 is DFQATT and CDR2 is SNEGSKA in the germline V gene (reference sequence). Trimming removed 5 bases from V and 2 bases from J, with 8 bases in between. CDR3 sequence reads: CSAPDNTDTQYF. The sequenced CDR3 bases are TGCAGTGCTCCGGACAACACAGATACG.

Comments on this clone: The DNA ends 3 residues before the CDR3 does, and the rest of the CDR3 is filled in from the germline J gene. This sequence joins TRBV20-1 and TRBJ2-1; TRBD1 aligns across 7 bases. Trimming took 5 bases from V and 8 from J; bases not matched to a gene: 9. Germline CDR1 is DFQATT and CDR2 is SNEGSKA (reference sequence). The CDR3 length is 13 residues. CDR3 bases read: TGCAGTGCTCCCCTGGTAGGGGGCCATGAG. This codes for CSAPLVGGHE. The whole CDR3 reads CSAPLVGGHEQFF.

Partial CDR3 DNA: TGCGCCAGCAGCCAAGCCGTCGGTTCTAGCACAGATACG. Its protein is CASSQAVGSSTDT. The whole CDR3 reads CASSQAVGSSTDTQYF. The chain combines TRBV4-1 with TRBJ2-3; D gene uncertain. The read comes to an end 3 residues before the CDR3 does, leaving the germline J gene to fill in the end. Germline CDR1 and CDR2: MGHRA and YSYEKL. This CDR3 region has 16 residues. Trimming removed 1 base at V and 0 bases at J, with 11 bases between.

Details on this clone: The read terminates 3 residues before the CDR3 end, so the remaining end is supplied by the germline J gene. The chain links TRBV18 to TRBJ2-7; 11 bases are shared with TRBD2. This CDR3 spans 18 amino acids. The germline V gene encodes CDR1 KGHSH and CDR2 LQKENI. V shed 6 bases, J shed 2 bases, and the junction held 15 bases outside the gene matches. The sequenced CDR3 bases are TGTGCCAGCTCCCCCTTCCCGCAGGGACTAGCGGACGCCTACGAG. Protein sequence: CASSPFPQGLADAYE. The whole CDR3 reads CASSPFPQGLADAYEQYF.

Concerning this clone itself: The read ends 3 residues shy of where the CDR3 ends; the end is completed using the germline J gene. The gene calls are TRBV10-3 and TRBJ1-2, with D perhaps TRBD1 (5 bases). Germline lookup yields CDR1 ENHRY and CDR2 SYGVKD. Between the trimmed V and J ends, which lost 1 base and 0 bases, there was a span of 9 bases. The CDR3 is 15 amino acids. The CDR3 reads CAISEYTGPNYGYTF. The CDR3 DNA, read in part, is TGTGCCATCAGTGAGTACACAGGCCCTAACTATGGC.

Concerning this clone: The CDR3 goes on 3 residues after the read ends, and that part is filled in from the germline J gene. The same CDR3 arises from other DNA sequences in this sample as well. The genes are TRBV18 and TRBJ2-2; D not resolved. The CDR3 sequence is 17 residues long. Per germline, CDR1 KGHSH and CDR2 LQKENI. V was shortened by 2 bases and J by 7 bases, with 20 bases between the two germline ends. CDR3 bases read: TGTGCCAGCTCACCATCCGTGGGCAAGCCGGTAGGCGGGGAG. Translated, it gives CASSPSVGKPVGGE. The complete CDR3 protein is CASSPSVGKPVGGELFF. The full variable domain, its missing parts supplied by reference TRBV18 and TRBJ2-2, is NAGVMQNPRHLVRRRGQEARLRCSPMKGHSHVYWYRQLPEEGLKFMVYLQKENIIDESGMPKERFSAEFPKEGPSILRIQQVVRGDSAAYFCASSPSVGKPVGGELFFGEGSRLTVL.

Worth noting for this clone: The CDR3 end is not reached by the read, which stops 3 residues before it; the germline J gene fills it in. V gene TRBV2 combines with J gene TRBJ2-3; 10 positions match TRBD2. Trimming removed 7 bases from V and 1 base from J; junction bases left unmatched: 2. The CDR3 length is 14 residues. Germline V gene data show CDR1 as SNHLY and CDR2 as FYNNEI. The CDR3 sequence: CASNLAGGTDTQYF. Incomplete CDR3 DNA: TGTGCCAGCAATCTAGCGGGGGGCACAGATACG.